A selection of T cell receptor beta chains follows, all from one sample in a study of T cells in Graves' hyperthyroidism and ophthalmopathy. TCRdb reprocessed the multiplex PCR reads via MiXCR and lists one record per CDR3 protein. This sample carries 650,000 to 850,000 distinct CDR3 sequences, about 19% of them seen once, and the ten largest clones take approximately 15%. What was sequenced was blood. Receptors originate from a woman between 50 and 59 years old with Graves' hyperthyroidism that later progressed to Graves' ophthalmopathy. The CDR3 runs from the conserved cysteine through the conserved F or W. For some rows the clone size is stated as once, few or many, or as a class when expanded; others skip it.

TRBV12-3/TRBV12-4 many CASTLGLASDEQFF
TRBV5-1 - CASRALQVAQETQYF
TRBV3-1 many CASSQDSRTLGSPLHF
TRBV7-2 few CASNPRLARYNEQFF
TRBV30 few CAWSVLLGGLSSYNEQFF
TRBV18 many CASSPLGRNQPQHF
TRBV18 many CASSPRTGANTGELFF
TRBV27 few CASRKGNSGNTEAFF
TRBV30 - CAWRAAGTANNSPLHF
TRBV11-1 few CASSLGGGASGELFF
TRBV13 many CASSSVTGFVHGYTF
TRBV9 many CASSIIAGGQETQYF